This T cell receptor (beta chain) was obtained from a study of CD8+ T cells in alopecia areata. Treatment here: oral pan-JAK inhibitor, 5-10 mg twice daily. cDNA prepared by RNA extraction and subsequent reverse transcription served as the template for sequencing. Here immunoSEQ multiplex PCR was the method, and the copy in TCRdb shows in-frame clones only, minus some. This sample has over 90,000 clones, with around 86% found just once. The CDR3 has 14 residues. Germline loops: CDR1 MNHEY, CDR2 SMNVEV (reference sequence). V shed 0 bases and J shed 3 bases, with 6 bases lying between them. This sequence originates from a human donor with alopecia areata. V and J are TRBV27 and TRBJ2-1; no clear D gene. This specimen consisted of CD8+ T cells sorted from blood, obtained between weeks 30 and 35, from a patient treated with tofacitinib. CDR3 region: CASSLSAIYNEQFF. DNA of the CDR3: TGTGCCAGCAGTTTATCGGCGATCTACAATGAGCAGTTCTTC.